These T cell receptor beta chains were read from a single sample in a study of T cells in Graves' hyperthyroidism and ophthalmopathy. MiXCR, applied by TCRdb to the multiplex PCR reads, yields one record per CDR3 protein. The sample records roughly 630,000 distinct CDR3 sequences, 15% to 18% being singletons. The sequenced sample consisted of blood. All receptors derive from a woman younger than 45 with Graves' hyperthyroidism. The CDR3 runs from the conserved cysteine through the conserved F or W. Fields, in order: CDR3 length, V gene, clone size, J gene, CDR3 protein. Some rows mark clone size as missing; the rest say once, few, many or name a class of expanded clone.

CDR3 length: 16
V gene: TRBV12-3/TRBV12-4
clone size: -
J gene: TRBJ2-7
CDR3 protein: CASSPGLAGTVDEQYF

CDR3 length: 16
V gene: TRBV28
clone size: many
J gene: TRBJ1-1
CDR3 protein: CASSPGQAQLNTEAFF

CDR3 length: 15
V gene: TRBV4-1
clone size: many
J gene: TRBJ2-6
CDR3 protein: CASSQDGAGANVLTF

CDR3 length: 15
V gene: TRBV7-7
clone size: many
J gene: TRBJ2-5
CDR3 protein: CASSTGTGEGETQYF

CDR3 length: 18
V gene: TRBV19
clone size: few
J gene: TRBJ2-2
CDR3 protein: CASSIRGTGTANTGELFF

CDR3 length: 16
V gene: TRBV3-1
clone size: many
J gene: TRBJ2-3
CDR3 protein: CASSQGLVAVTDTQYF

CDR3 length: 14
V gene: TRBV29-1
clone size: -
J gene: TRBJ1-3
CDR3 protein: CSVYRTLSGNTIYF

CDR3 length: 12
V gene: TRBV2
clone size: -
J gene: TRBJ2-7
CDR3 protein: CASARGGYEQYF

CDR3 length: 15
V gene: TRBV12-3/TRBV12-4
clone size: -
J gene: TRBJ2-7
CDR3 protein: CASSLSAGAGYEQYF

CDR3 length: 16
V gene: TRBV12-3/TRBV12-4
clone size: -
J gene: TRBJ2-3
CDR3 protein: CASSQARSGIPDTQYF

CDR3 length: 17
V gene: TRBV7-6
clone size: many
J gene: TRBJ2-1
CDR3 protein: CASSLYLAGGGWNEQFF

CDR3 length: 14
V gene: TRBV2
clone size: many
J gene: TRBJ2-7
CDR3 protein: CASRGTSGSYEQYF

CDR3 length: 15
V gene: TRBV19
clone size: few
J gene: TRBJ2-1
CDR3 protein: CASRTPFGDYNEQFF

CDR3 length: 17
V gene: TRBV19
clone size: many
J gene: TRBJ2-1
CDR3 protein: CASRPLGGGRAIDEQFF

CDR3 length: 15
V gene: TRBV20-1
clone size: -
J gene: TRBJ2-2
CDR3 protein: CSARDYRVSSGELFF

CDR3 length: 14
V gene: TRBV6-2/TRBV6-3
clone size: many
J gene: TRBJ1-5
CDR3 protein: CASINPRGNQPQHF

CDR3 length: 15
V gene: TRBV15
clone size: many
J gene: TRBJ2-1
CDR3 protein: CATSRGPAAENEQFF

CDR3 length: 16
V gene: TRBV6-1
clone size: -
J gene: TRBJ2-1
CDR3 protein: CASSGIGLGYVSEQFF

CDR3 length: 16
V gene: TRBV7-8
clone size: many
J gene: TRBJ2-1
CDR3 protein: CASSRQGWGGANEQFF

CDR3 length: 14
V gene: TRBV7-8
clone size: few
J gene: TRBJ2-7
CDR3 protein: CASSPRQVYYEQYF

CDR3 length: 15
V gene: TRBV4-2
clone size: few
J gene: TRBJ2-7
CDR3 protein: CASSQERGLRYEQYF

CDR3 length: 13
V gene: TRBV5-1
clone size: many
J gene: TRBJ2-7
CDR3 protein: CASSLVGRNEQYF

CDR3 length: 17
V gene: TRBV6-1
clone size: -
J gene: TRBJ2-1
CDR3 protein: CASSEGPWRGLNNEQFF

CDR3 length: 14
V gene: TRBV28
clone size: many
J gene: TRBJ2-5
CDR3 protein: CASSAPTGEETQYF

CDR3 length: 17
V gene: TRBV7-9
clone size: -
J gene: TRBJ2-2
CDR3 protein: CASSPGSVSGVTGELFF

CDR3 length: 14
V gene: TRBV5-1
clone size: few
J gene: TRBJ1-2
CDR3 protein: CASRKTGDNYGYTF

CDR3 length: 13
V gene: TRBV4-3
clone size: -
J gene: TRBJ2-2
CDR3 protein: CASSQRLSGELFF

CDR3 length: 14
V gene: TRBV4-2
clone size: few
J gene: TRBJ1-1
CDR3 protein: CASSQHRGGTEAFF

CDR3 length: 15
V gene: TRBV6-1
clone size: -
J gene: TRBJ2-3
CDR3 protein: CASSRTSVSTDTQYF

CDR3 length: 12
V gene: TRBV18
clone size: few
J gene: TRBJ2-7
CDR3 protein: CASSRERGEQYF

CDR3 length: 14
V gene: TRBV20-1
clone size: many
J gene: TRBJ1-5
CDR3 protein: CSARGQAPNQPQHF

CDR3 length: 15
V gene: TRBV6-5
clone size: -
J gene: TRBJ2-4
CDR3 protein: CASSYSGLAKNIQYF